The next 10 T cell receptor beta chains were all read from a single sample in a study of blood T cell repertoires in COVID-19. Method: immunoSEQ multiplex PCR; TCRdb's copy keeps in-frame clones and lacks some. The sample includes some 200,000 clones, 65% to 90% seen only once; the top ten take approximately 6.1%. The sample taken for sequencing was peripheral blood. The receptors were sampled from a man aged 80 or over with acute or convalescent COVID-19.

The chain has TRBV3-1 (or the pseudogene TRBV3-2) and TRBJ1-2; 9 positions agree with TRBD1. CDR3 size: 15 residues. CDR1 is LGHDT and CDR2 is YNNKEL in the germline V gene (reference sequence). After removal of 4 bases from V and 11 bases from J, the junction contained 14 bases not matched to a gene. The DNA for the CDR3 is TGTGCCAGCAGCCTTAGAGCCGGGACAGGGAGCGGGTACACCTTC. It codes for CASSLRAGTGSGYTF.

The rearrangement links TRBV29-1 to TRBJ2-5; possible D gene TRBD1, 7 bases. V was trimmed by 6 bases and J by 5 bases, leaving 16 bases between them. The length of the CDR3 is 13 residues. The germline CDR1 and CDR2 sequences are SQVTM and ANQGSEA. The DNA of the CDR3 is TGCAGCGTAGGGGGGACAGCAGGGGAGACCCAGTACTTC. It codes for CSVGGTAGETQYF.

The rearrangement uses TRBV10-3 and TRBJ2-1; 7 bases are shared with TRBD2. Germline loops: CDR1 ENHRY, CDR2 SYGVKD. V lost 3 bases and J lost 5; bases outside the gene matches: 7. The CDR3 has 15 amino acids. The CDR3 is CAISDSRLANNEQFF. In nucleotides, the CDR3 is TGTGCCATCAGTGACTCCCGACTAGCCAACAATGAGCAGTTCTTC.

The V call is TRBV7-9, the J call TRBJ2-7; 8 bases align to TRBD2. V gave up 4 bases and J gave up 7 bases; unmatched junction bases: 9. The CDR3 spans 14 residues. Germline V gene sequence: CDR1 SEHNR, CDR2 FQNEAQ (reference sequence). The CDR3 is CASSSGQPGGEQYF. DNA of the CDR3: TGTGCCAGCAGCTCCGGACAGCCGGGGGGGGAGCAGTACTTC.

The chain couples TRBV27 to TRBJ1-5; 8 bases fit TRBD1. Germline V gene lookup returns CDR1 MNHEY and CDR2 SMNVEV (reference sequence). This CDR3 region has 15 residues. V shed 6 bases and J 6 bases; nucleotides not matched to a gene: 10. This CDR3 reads CASRGQGRGFQPQHF. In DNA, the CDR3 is TGTGCCAGCAGAGGACAGGGAAGGGGTTTTCAGCCCCAGCATTTT.

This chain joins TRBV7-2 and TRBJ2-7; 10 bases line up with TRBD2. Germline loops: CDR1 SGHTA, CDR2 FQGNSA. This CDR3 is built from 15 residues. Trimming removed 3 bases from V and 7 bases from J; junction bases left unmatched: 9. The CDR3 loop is CASSFSSGRLGEQYF. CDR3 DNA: TGTGCCAGCAGCTTTTCTAGCGGGAGATTGGGGGAGCAGTACTTC.

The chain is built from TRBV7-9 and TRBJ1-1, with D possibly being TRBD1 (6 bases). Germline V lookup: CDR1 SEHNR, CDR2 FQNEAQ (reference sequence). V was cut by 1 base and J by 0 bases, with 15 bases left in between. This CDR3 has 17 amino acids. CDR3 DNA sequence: TGTGCCAGCAGCTTAGTGGCAGGGGTGATCATGAACACTGAAGCTTTCTTT. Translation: CASSLVAGVIMNTEAFF.

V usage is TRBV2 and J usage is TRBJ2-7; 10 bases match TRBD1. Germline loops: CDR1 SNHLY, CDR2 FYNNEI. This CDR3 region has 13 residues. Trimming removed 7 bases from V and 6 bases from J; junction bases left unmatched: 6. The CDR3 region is CASNRQGASEQYF. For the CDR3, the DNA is TGTGCCAGCAACAGACAGGGGGCTTCCGAGCAGTACTTC.

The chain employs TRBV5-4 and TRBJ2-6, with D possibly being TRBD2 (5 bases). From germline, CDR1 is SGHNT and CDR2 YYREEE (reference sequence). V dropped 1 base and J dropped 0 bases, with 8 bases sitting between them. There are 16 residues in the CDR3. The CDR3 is CASSLYRGSGANVLTF. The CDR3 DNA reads TGTGCCAGCAGCTTGTATCGGGGCTCTGGGGCCAACGTCCTGACTTTC. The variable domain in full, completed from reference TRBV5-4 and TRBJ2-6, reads ETGVTQSPTHLIKTRGQQVTLRCSSQSGHNTVSWYQQALGQGPQFIFQYYREEENGRGNFPPRFSGLQFPNYSSELNVNALELDDSALYLCASSLYRGSGANVLTFGAGSRLTVL.

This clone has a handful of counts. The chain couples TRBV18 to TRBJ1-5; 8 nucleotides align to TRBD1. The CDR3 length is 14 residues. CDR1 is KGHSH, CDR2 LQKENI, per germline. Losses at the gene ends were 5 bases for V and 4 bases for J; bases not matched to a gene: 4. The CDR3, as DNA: TGTGCCAGCTCAAAACAGGGGGGTAATCAGCCCCAGCATTTT. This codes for CASSKQGGNQPQHF.